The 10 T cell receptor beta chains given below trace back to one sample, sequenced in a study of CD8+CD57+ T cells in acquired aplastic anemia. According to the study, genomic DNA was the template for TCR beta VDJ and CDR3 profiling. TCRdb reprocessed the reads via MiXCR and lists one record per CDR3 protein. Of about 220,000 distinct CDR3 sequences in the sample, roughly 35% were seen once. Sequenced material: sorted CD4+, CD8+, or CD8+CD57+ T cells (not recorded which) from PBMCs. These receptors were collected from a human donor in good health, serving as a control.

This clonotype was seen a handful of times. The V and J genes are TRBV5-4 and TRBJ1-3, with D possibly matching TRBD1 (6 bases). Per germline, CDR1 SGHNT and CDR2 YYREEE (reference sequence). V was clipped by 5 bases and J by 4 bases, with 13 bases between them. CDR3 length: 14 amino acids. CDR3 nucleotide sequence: TGTGCCAGCAGTTTCGGGGGCGAGGGAAACACCATATATTTT. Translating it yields CASSFGGEGNTIYF.

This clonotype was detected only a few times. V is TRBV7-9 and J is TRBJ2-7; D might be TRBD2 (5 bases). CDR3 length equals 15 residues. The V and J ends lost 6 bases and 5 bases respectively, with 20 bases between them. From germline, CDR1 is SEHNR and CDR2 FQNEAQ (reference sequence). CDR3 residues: CASRPPITGWDEQYF. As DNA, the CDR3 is TGTGCCAGCAGACCACCGATAACGGGGTGGGACGAGCAGTACTTC.

The CDR3 DNA reads TGTGCCAGTCAAGGGCGGGGGGTAGATACGCAGTATTTT. As protein: CASQGRGVDTQYF. The chain has TRBV19 and TRBJ2-3, with 8 bases lining up with TRBD2. CDR1 is LNHDA and CDR2 is SQIVND in the germline V gene (reference sequence). The trim removed 8 bases at V and 5 bases at J, leaving 6 bases unmatched. CDR3 length: 13 amino acids.

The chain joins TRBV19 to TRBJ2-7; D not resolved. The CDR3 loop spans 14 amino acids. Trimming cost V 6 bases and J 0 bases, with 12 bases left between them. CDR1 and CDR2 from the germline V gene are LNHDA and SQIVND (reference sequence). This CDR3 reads CASSIGVNSYEQYF. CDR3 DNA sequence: TGTGCCAGTAGCATCGGCGTGAACTCCTACGAGCAGTACTTC.

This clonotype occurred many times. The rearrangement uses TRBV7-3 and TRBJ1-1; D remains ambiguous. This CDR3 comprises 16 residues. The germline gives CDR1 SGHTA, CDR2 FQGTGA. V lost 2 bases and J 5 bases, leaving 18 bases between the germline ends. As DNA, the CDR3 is TGTGCCAGCAGCTTAGTCCCGACGGCCCAGAGGACTGAAGCTTTCTTT. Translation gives CASSLVPTAQRTEAFF.

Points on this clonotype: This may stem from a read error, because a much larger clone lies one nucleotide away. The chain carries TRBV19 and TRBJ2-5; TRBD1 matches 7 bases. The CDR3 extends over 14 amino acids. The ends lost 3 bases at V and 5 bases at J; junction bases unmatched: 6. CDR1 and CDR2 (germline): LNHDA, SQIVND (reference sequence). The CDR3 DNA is TGTGCCAGTAGTATCATAGGGGGCGGGGAGACCCAGTACTTC. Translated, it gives CASSIIGGGETQYF.

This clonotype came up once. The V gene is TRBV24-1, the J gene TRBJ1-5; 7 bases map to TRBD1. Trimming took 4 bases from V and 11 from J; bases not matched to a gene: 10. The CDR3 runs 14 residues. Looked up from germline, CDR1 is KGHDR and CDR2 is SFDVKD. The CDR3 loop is CATSEEDREKAQHF. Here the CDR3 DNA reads TGTGCCACCAGTGAGGAAGACAGGGAGAAGGCCCAGCATTTT.

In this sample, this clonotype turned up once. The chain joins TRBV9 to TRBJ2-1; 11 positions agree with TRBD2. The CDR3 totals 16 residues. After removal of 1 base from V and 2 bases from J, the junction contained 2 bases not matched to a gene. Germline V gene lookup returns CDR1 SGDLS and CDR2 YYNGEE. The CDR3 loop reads CASSVPGLAAYNEQFF. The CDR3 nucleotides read TGTGCCAGCAGCGTACCGGGACTAGCGGCCTACAATGAGCAGTTCTTC.

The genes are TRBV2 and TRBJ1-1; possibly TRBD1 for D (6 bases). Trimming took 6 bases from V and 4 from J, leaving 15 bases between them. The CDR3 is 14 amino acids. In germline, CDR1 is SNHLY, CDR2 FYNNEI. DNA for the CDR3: TGTGCCAGCAGGGAATACAGGGTTGGCACTGAAGCTTTCTTT. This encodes CASREYRVGTEAFF.

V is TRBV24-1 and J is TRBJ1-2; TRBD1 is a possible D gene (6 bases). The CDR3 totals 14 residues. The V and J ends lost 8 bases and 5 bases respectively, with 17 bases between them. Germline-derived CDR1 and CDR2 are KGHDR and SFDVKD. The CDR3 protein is CATTTGTGEYGYTF. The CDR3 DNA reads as TGTGCCACCACAACAGGGACCGGGGAGTATGGCTACACCTTC.